This TCR beta chain was sequenced in a study of early T cells in non-severe SARS-CoV-2 infection. In this sample, this clonotype turned up many times. There are 13 residues in the CDR3. Germline CDR1 reads KGHSH; CDR2 reads LQKENI. V was shortened by 3 bases and J by 5 bases, with 10 bases between the two germline ends. Unique molecular identifiers (one per individual cDNA molecule) were attached. TCRdb independently ran MiXCR on the 5' RACE reads; one entry per CDR3 protein. The data hold 25,000 to 35,000 distinct CDR3 sequences, with approximately 5% observed a single time. The TCR was taken from an adult who was a healthcare worker with PCR-confirmed SARS-CoV-2 infection or an uninfected control (not recorded which). The J gene is TRBJ1-1, the V gene TRBV18, with D possibly being TRBD1 (5 bases). What was sequenced was whole blood. CDR3 DNA sequence: TGTGCCAGCTCACCGGCGGGGCGGACTGAAGCTTTCTTT. Its protein is CASSPAGRTEAFF.